The clone carrying this TCR beta chain was counted between two and nine times. Antigen unknown. The CDR3 is 14 residues long. Trimming cost V 3 bases and J 1 base, with 9 bases left between them. The source of the sample is a study of T-cell memory formation after mild COVID-19. The 5'RACE method, run with constant-segment primers, produced TCR alpha and TCR beta cDNA libraries (carrying sample barcodes and UMIs). TCRdb reanalysed the 5' RACE reads using MiXCR and keeps one entry per CDR3 protein. The profile covers fewer than 450,000 distinct CDR3 sequences, with roughly a quarter appearing a single time and roughly 9.7% taken by the ten largest. Study outcomes and limitations: CD4/CD8 balance held among clones contracting day 15 to 85, and later expanders leaned CD4+.

The receptor was derived from an adult woman who had mild COVID-19 (a few samples of this study predate the infection). Cell type and time point are not known. The sequenced material came from PBMCs or a T cell subset sorted from them (not recorded which). J is TRBJ1-1 and V is TRBV23-1, with D maybe TRBD1 (5 bases). TRBV23-1 is recorded as an ORF, its role being uncertain. The CDR3 DNA reads TGCGCCAGCAGTCATTTCAGGGAGAACACTGAAGCTTTCTTT. This encodes CASSHFRENTEAFF.